This TCR beta chain was sequenced for a study of post-analysis software for immune sequencing data. Trimming pared 4 bases from V and 3 bases from J, leaving 13 bases between. Germline V CDR1 and CDR2: ENHRY, SYGVKD. The CDR3 has 14 residues. cDNA libraries for TCR beta contained unique molecular identifiers. TCRdb re-analysed the PCR reads in MiXCR, keeping a single row per CDR3 protein. The sample lists 550,000 to 700,000 distinct CDR3 sequences, about 44% occurring once. Overall study findings and caveats: Compared against controls, patients with multiple sclerosis displayed significantly lower normalized Chao1 diversity. In patients, about 5 TRBV segments were more frequent than in controls, with TRBV5-6, TRBV5-1 and TRBV20-1 among them.

Worth noting for this clonotype: The target antigen is unknown.

The rearrangement uses TRBV10-3 and TRBJ2-7; D unresolved. Sequencing used blood. This TCR derives from a girl between 5 and 17 years old with multiple sclerosis. CDR3 protein: CAISGQGRNYEQYF. Written as DNA, the CDR3 is TGTGCCATCAGTGGTCAAGGACGAAACTACGAGCAGTACTTC.